One and the same sample provided the 22 T cell receptor beta chains below, sequenced in a study of T cells in Graves' hyperthyroidism and ophthalmopathy. Amplified regions were TCR beta CDR3 sequences from RNA transcripts. During a first-round RT-PCR of the TCR CDR3, the HTBI primer set was used. One entry per CDR3 protein, called by TCRdb with MiXCR from the multiplex PCR reads. This repertoire shows hundreds of thousands of distinct CDR3 sequences, around 20% found once; its top ten account for 30% to 40%. Input material: blood. The receptors come from a young man with Graves' ophthalmopathy.

The genes are TRBV27 and TRBJ2-7; TRBD2 matches at 13 bases. V dropped 5 bases and J dropped 5; count of bases not matched to a gene: 15. This CDR3 spans 18 amino acids. The germline V gene encodes CDR1 MNHEY and CDR2 SMNVEV (reference sequence). The CDR3 DNA follows: TGTGCCAGCAGTCCAATCTACATCCGGACTAGCGGGAGCCACGAGCAGTACTTC. Translation gives CASSPIYIRTSGSHEQYF.

This clonotype showed up many times. V usage is TRBV5-1 and J usage is TRBJ2-3, with D unresolved. Germline V gene sequence: CDR1 SGHRS, CDR2 YFSETQ. Trimming took off 3 bases at V and 1 base at J, with 9 bases between the two ends. The CDR3 contains 14 residues. The CDR3 coding sequence is TGCGCCAGCAGCTCGAACGGTCGCACAGATACGCAGTATTTT. Protein: CASSSNGRTDTQYF.

The V gene is TRBV11-2, the J gene TRBJ2-7, with D unclear. CDR1 and CDR2 from the germline V gene are SGHAT and FQNNGV. The CDR3 contains 17 residues. The V and J ends lost 5 bases and 1 base respectively, with 21 bases between them. The CDR3 spells CASSPNYLKVGSYEQYF. Written as DNA, the CDR3 is TGTGCCAGCAGCCCGAATTACCTTAAGGTTGGGTCCTACGAGCAGTACTTC.

In its sample, this clonotype was seen many times. This chain joins TRBV7-2 and TRBJ2-1; D is possibly TRBD2 (5 bases). Germline CDR1 is SGHTA and CDR2 is FQGNSA. The CDR3 has 15 residues. The V gene lost 7 bases and the J gene lost 0 bases, with 13 bases spanning the gap. CDR3 nucleotide sequence: TGTGCCAGCAAGGTCGAGCGGAGCTCCTACAATGAGCAGTTCTTC. As protein: CASKVERSSYNEQFF.

In its sample, this clonotype was seen many times. The chain employs TRBV28 and TRBJ2-3; D assignment may be TRBD1 or TRBD2 (5 bases each). Trimming removed 7 bases at V and 3 bases at J, with 11 bases between. Germline CDR1 and CDR2: MDHEN and SYDVKM. The CDR3 consists of 13 residues. The CDR3 loop reads CASKPGRTDTQYF. CDR3 nucleotides: TGTGCCAGCAAACCGGGACGAACAGATACGCAGTATTTT.

The rearrangement uses TRBV7-9 and TRBJ2-1; TRBD2 agrees at 12 bases. V gave up 6 bases and J gave up 6 bases; unmatched junction bases: 6. This CDR3 contains 15 residues. Looked up from germline, CDR1 is SEHNR and CDR2 is FQNEAQ (reference sequence). The CDR3 loop is CASSYGLAGTNEQFF. As DNA, the CDR3 is TGTGCCAGCAGTTATGGACTAGCGGGAACCAATGAGCAGTTCTTC.

This clonotype was seen a handful of times. This chain joins TRBV20-1 and TRBJ2-1; 8 positions match TRBD2. J gave up 7 bases and V 3 bases, and 5 bases lay outside the gene matches. This CDR3 has 13 amino acids. Germline CDR1 reads DFQATT; CDR2 reads SNEGSKA (reference sequence). The CDR3 DNA is TGCAGTGCTAGCGGGAGGGCCACGAATGAGCAGTTCTTC. Translating it yields CSASGRATNEQFF.

This clonotype was counted between two and nine times. V usage is TRBV7-2 and J usage is TRBJ2-7; TRBD2 might be the D (6 bases). The V end was cut by 3 bases, the J end by 2 bases, with 14 bases between. Germline CDR1 SGHTA, CDR2 FQGNSA. The CDR3 loop spans 15 amino acids. In DNA, the CDR3 is TGTGCCAGCAGCTTGGAGAATAGCGGCGCCTACGAGCAGTACTTC. It is translated as CASSLENSGAYEQYF.

A few counts support this clonotype. The chain recombines TRBV30 with TRBJ2-7; tentatively, D is TRBD2 (5 bases). This CDR3 contains 16 residues. Deletions cut 2 bases from V and 3 bases from J, with 20 bases between. The germline V gene encodes CDR1 GTSNPN and CDR2 SVGIG (reference sequence). CDR3: CAWSQWRVLKSYEQYF. Here the CDR3 DNA reads TGTGCCTGGAGTCAATGGCGGGTCCTTAAGAGCTACGAGCAGTACTTC.

The chain joins TRBV28 to TRBJ1-5; no reliable D call. This CDR3 is built from 17 residues. Germline loops: CDR1 MDHEN, CDR2 SYDVKM. V lost 6 bases and J 2 bases, leaving 20 bases between the germline ends. CDR3 loop: CASRVSELIAGNQPQHF. In DNA, the CDR3 is TGTGCCAGCAGGGTCAGCGAGCTTATAGCTGGCAATCAGCCCCAGCATTTT. The variable domain in full, with the rest retrieved from reference TRBV28 and TRBJ1-5, is DVKVTQSSRYLVKRTGEKVFLECVQDMDHENMFWYRQDPGLGLRLIYFSYDVKMKEKGDIPEGYSVSREKKERFSLILESASTNQTSMYLCASRVSELIAGNQPQHFGDGTRLSIL.

This clonotype was counted many times. This chain links TRBV28 with TRBJ2-5, with TRBD1 identical over 7 bases. Germline loops: CDR1 MDHEN, CDR2 SYDVKM. The trim removed 4 bases at V and 0 bases at J, leaving 11 bases unmatched. CDR3 length: 17 amino acids. The CDR3 loop is CASSSHKQGPYQETQYF. CDR3 DNA sequence: TGTGCCAGCAGTTCCCATAAACAGGGGCCTTACCAAGAGACCCAGTACTTC. Filled out from reference TRBV28 and TRBJ2-5, the complete variable domain reads DVKVTQSSRYLVKRTGEKVFLECVQDMDHENMFWYRQDPGLGLRLIYFSYDVKMKEKGDIPEGYSVSREKKERFSLILESASTNQTSMYLCASSSHKQGPYQETQYFGPGTRLLVL.

This chain links TRBV29-1 with TRBJ2-2, with TRBD2 as a possible D gene (5 bases). Germline assignment: CDR1 SQVTM and CDR2 ANQGSEA. The CDR3 loop spans 14 amino acids. Trimming removed 2 bases from V and 6 bases from J, with 13 bases in between. CDR3 in amino acids: CSVESGSIAGELFF. CDR3 sequence (DNA): TGCAGCGTTGAAAGTGGGAGTATCGCCGGGGAGCTGTTTTTT.

This chain uses TRBV9 with TRBJ1-2; 10 nucleotides align to TRBD1. V gave up 0 bases and J gave up 4 bases; unmatched junction bases: 3. Per germline, CDR1 SGDLS and CDR2 YYNGEE. This CDR3 comprises 15 residues. The CDR3 loop is CASSVGQGAVYGYTF. As DNA, the CDR3 is TGTGCCAGCAGCGTAGGACAGGGGGCTGTCTATGGCTACACCTTC.

The chain couples TRBV6-1 to TRBJ1-6, with unresolved D. Trimming shortened V by 2 bases and J by 12 bases, and 8 bases separated the two germline ends. Germline values: CDR1 MNHNS, CDR2 SASEGT. There are 12 residues in the CDR3. The DNA of the CDR3 is TGTGCCAGCAGTGAACGAGTTCAACCCCTCCACTTT. Translating gives CASSERVQPLHF.

This clonotype was seen many times. The chain employs TRBV28 and TRBJ2-7; D ambiguous. Trimming took off 2 bases at V and 0 bases at J, with 11 bases between the two ends. The germline gives CDR1 MDHEN, CDR2 SYDVKM. The CDR3 has 15 residues. The CDR3 DNA sequence: TGTGCCAGCAGTTTAGCTGGCCGAAGCTCCTACGAGCAGTACTTC. This gives the protein CASSLAGRSSYEQYF.

This clonotype was detected a few times. The rearrangement uses TRBV7-9 and TRBJ1-6; no clear D gene. V was shortened by 5 bases and J by 5 bases, with 25 bases between the two germline ends. Germline V gene data show CDR1 as SEHNR and CDR2 as FQNEAQ (reference sequence). This CDR3 contains 19 residues. The CDR3 loop reads CASSPALDFYSPNNSPLHF. CDR3 nucleotide sequence: TGTGCCAGCAGCCCCGCCCTGGACTTCTACAGCCCGAATAATTCACCCCTCCACTTT.

V usage is TRBV27 and J usage is TRBJ2-7; TRBD2 matches 12 bases. V lost 6 bases, J lost 2 bases, and 8 bases stayed unmatched. The germline gives CDR1 MNHEY, CDR2 SMNVEV (reference sequence). CDR3 length equals 16 residues. The chain's CDR3 is CASSRPLAGGPYEQYF. The CDR3 DNA follows: TGTGCCAGCAGCCGTCCCCTAGCGGGAGGGCCCTACGAGCAGTACTTC.

This clonotype has only a few counts. CDR3 coding DNA: TGTGCCTGGAGGAGAAACAGGGGGCGCGGAGGCTACACCTTC. As protein: CAWRRNRGRGGYTF. This chain links TRBV30 with TRBJ1-2, with TRBD1 matching over 9 bases. The CDR3 extends over 14 amino acids. The ends lost 3 bases at V and 8 bases at J; junction bases unmatched: 10. The germline V gene has CDR1 GTSNPN and CDR2 SVGIG (reference sequence).

This clonotype was detected a few times. The rearrangement joins TRBV6-5 to TRBJ1-3, with D perhaps TRBD1 (5 bases). Between the trimmed V and J ends, which lost 2 bases and 2 bases, there was a span of 7 bases. Looked up from germline, CDR1 is MNHEY and CDR2 is SVGAGI. CDR3 length: 14 residues. This chain's CDR3 is CASSYGAAGNTIYF. The DNA for the CDR3 is TGTGCCAGCAGTTACGGGGCGGCTGGAAACACCATATATTTT.

This clonotype has a handful of counts. In nucleotides, the CDR3 is TGTGCCAGCAGTAACGGGGGGGGCTATGGCTACACCTTC. This gives the protein CASSNGGGYGYTF. The V call is TRBV28, the J call TRBJ1-2; possibly TRBD1 for D (5 bases). Germline values: CDR1 MDHEN, CDR2 SYDVKM. V lost 5 bases and J 4 bases, leaving 11 bases between the germline ends. The CDR3 runs 13 residues.

This clonotype was counted a few times. The V gene is TRBV28, the J gene TRBJ1-1; D perhaps matches TRBD1 (5 bases). Deletions cut 8 bases from V and 4 bases from J, with 17 bases between. CDR1 MDHEN and CDR2 SYDVKM come from the germline V gene. The CDR3 extends over 14 amino acids. The CDR3 DNA reads TGTGCCAGCGCTCGCTGGGGGGAATCCACTGAAGCTTTCTTT. Encoded protein: CASARWGESTEAFF.

This clonotype has only a few counts. The chain carries TRBV6-2 or TRBV6-3 and TRBJ2-3; TRBD2 might be the D (6 bases). The length of the CDR3 is 16 residues. Germline CDR1 MNHEY, CDR2 SVGEGT. The germline V and J ends were trimmed by 6 bases and 5 bases, with 21 bases remaining between them. CDR3 in amino acids: CASSIRRTRERDTQYF. In DNA, the CDR3 is TGTGCCAGCAGCATCCGGCGGACCCGGGAGAGAGATACGCAGTATTTT.